Detailed here is one TCR beta chain. Its antigen is still unknown. This specimen comes from a study of response to subunit inactivated influenza vaccine. Study-level results: Researchers suggested that each seasonal influenza vaccination recruits few new T cells.

TCRdb itself ran the RT-PCR reads through MiXCR, one entry per CDR3 protein. The data hold hundreds of thousands of distinct CDR3 sequences, with 12% to 15% observed a single time. V was trimmed by 7 bases and J by 0 bases, leaving 16 bases between them. Germline V gene lookup returns CDR1 WSHSY and CDR2 SAAADI. The CDR3 runs 17 residues. The chain uses TRBV10-2 and TRBJ2-6; a weak D match, TRBD2 (5 bases). This TCR came from a man over 45 who received an inactivated influenza vaccine. Sequencing was performed on PBMCs from blood, taken approximately 15 days before vaccination. The CDR3: CASTDYGRFSGANVLTF. The CDR3 coding sequence is TGCGCCAGCACCGACTATGGACGATTCTCTGGGGCCAACGTCCTGACTTTC.